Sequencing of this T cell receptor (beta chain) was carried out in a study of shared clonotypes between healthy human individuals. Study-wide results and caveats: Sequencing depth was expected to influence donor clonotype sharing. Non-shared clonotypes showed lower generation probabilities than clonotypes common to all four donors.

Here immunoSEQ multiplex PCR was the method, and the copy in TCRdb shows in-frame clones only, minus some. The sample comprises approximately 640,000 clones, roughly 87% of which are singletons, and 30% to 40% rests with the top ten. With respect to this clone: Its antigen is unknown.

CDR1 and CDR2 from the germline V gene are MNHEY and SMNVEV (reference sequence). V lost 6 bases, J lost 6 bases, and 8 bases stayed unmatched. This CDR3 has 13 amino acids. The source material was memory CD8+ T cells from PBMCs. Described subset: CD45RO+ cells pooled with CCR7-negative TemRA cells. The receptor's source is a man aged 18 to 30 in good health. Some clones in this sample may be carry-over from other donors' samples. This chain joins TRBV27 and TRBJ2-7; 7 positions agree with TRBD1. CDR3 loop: CASSFDRVSEQYF. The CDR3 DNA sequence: TGTGCCAGCAGCTTTGACAGGGTGAGCGAGCAGTACTTC.